The source of this T cell receptor (beta chain) is a study of T cell repertoires and HLA-DP antigens. For the study at large: DNA input averaged about 220 ng in sorted CD137+CD4+ and 1,200 ng in pre-culture CD4+.

The length of the CDR3 is 10 residues. V lost 9 bases and J 10 bases, leaving 10 bases between the germline ends. About this clone itself: The antigen remains undetermined.

Untouched CD4+ T cells were isolated by negative selection, averaging about 98% purity. Amplification used primers for 54 TRBV and 13 TRBJ segments. Pre-culture CD4+ samples were sequenced deeply, targeting hundreds of thousands of T cell genomes. TCRdb's table, derived via immunoSEQ multiplex PCR, lists solely in-frame clones and lacks some. The sample carries about 89,000 clones, roughly nine tenths recorded once. The sequenced sample was CD4+ T cells from PBMCs. V is TRBV23-1 and J is TRBJ2-1; D ambiguous. TRBV23-1 is given ORF status, its function remaining uncertain. The TCR comes from a man aged 45-65 years in good health and CMV-seronegative. The chain's CDR3 is CASPSREQFF. CDR3 DNA: TGCGCCAGTCCGTCGCGGGAGCAGTTCTTC.